This record concerns one T cell receptor (beta chain) sequence. This sample is drawn from a study of blood T cell repertoires in COVID-19. Study background: Material from acute and convalescent COVID-19 was sourced from the United States, Italy and Spain. T cells, B-cell-depleted T cells, or PBMCs supplied cDNA or gDNA.

Germline V CDR1 and CDR2: SGHVS, FQNEAQ. This CDR3 has 13 amino acids. The V and J ends lost 5 bases and 5 bases respectively, with 10 bases between them. As handled by the study authors: Estimates of nucleated cell counts were drawn from the amplification of reference gene primers. The table came from immunoSEQ multiplex PCR; TCRdb's copy has only in-frame clones and leaves some out. V and J calls plus clone size are reproduced from that table; the DNA served to infer D and trimming. In the table there are 68,000 or so clones, less than 80% of which are singletons. The material sequenced was peripheral blood. This clonotype originated in a human donor in a cohort sampled during active COVID-19. This chain links TRBV7-8 with TRBJ1-5; D uncertain. The CDR3 DNA reads TGTGCCAGCAGCGCCCAGGCCGATCAGCCCCAGCATTTT. It is translated as CASSAQADQPQHF.